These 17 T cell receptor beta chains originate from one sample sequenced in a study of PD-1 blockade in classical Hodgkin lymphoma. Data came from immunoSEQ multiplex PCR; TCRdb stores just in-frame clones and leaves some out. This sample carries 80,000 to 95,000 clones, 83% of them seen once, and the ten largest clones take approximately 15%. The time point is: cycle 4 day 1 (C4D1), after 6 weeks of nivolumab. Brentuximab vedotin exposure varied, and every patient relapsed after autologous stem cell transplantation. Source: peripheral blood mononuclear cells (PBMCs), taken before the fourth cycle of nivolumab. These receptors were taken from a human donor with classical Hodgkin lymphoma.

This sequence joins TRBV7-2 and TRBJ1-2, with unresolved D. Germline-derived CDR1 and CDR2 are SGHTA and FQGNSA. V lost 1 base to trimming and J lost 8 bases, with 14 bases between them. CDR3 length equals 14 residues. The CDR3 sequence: CASSLGTALTGYTF. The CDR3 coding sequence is TGTGCCAGCAGCTTAGGAACAGCTCTTACCGGCTACACCTTC.

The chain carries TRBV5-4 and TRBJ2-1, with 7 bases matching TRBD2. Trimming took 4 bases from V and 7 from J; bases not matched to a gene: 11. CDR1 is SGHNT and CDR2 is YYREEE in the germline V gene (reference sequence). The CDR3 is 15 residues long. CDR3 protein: CASSPDGRPTNEQFF. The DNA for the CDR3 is TGTGCCAGCAGCCCGGACGGGAGGCCCACTAATGAGCAGTTCTTC.

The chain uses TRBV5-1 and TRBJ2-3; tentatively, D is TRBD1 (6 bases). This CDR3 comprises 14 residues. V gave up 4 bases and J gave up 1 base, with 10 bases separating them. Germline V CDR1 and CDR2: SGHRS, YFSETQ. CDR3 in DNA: TGCGCCAGCAGCCCCCGACAGGGCACAGATACGCAGTATTTT. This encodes CASSPRQGTDTQYF.

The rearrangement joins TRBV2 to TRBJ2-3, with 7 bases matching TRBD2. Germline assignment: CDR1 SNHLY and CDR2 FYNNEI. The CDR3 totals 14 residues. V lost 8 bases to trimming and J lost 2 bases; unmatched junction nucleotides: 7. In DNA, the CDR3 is TGTGCCAGCCTTTCCCTAGCGGCCACAGATACGCAGTATTTT. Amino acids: CASLSLAATDTQYF.

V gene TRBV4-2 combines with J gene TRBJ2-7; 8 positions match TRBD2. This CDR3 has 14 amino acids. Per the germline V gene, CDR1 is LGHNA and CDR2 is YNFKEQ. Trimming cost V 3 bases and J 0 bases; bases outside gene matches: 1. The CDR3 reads CASSQGLVSYEQYF. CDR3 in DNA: TGTGCCAGCAGCCAGGGACTAGTCTCCTACGAGCAGTACTTC.

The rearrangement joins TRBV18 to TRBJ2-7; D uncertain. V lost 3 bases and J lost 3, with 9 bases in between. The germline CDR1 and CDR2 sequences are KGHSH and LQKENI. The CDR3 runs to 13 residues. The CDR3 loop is CASSPPEDYEQYF. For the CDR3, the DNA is TGTGCCAGCTCACCCCCCGAGGACTACGAGCAGTACTTC.

This CDR3 reads CAISEQGLTEAFF. The CDR3 DNA reads TGTGCCATCAGTGAACAGGGGCTCACTGAAGCTTTCTTT. The chain is built from TRBV10-3 and TRBJ1-1; TRBD1 agrees at 7 bases. There are 13 residues in the CDR3. With V trimmed by 3 bases and J by 4 bases, 2 bases remained unmatched. Germline V lookup: CDR1 ENHRY, CDR2 SYGVKD.

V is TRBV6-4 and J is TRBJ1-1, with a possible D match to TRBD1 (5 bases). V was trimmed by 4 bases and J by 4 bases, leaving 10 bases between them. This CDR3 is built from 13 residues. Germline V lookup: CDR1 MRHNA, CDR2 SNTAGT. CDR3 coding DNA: TGTGCCAGCAGTGTCGTCGGGGGCACTGAAGCTTTCTTT. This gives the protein CASSVVGGTEAFF.

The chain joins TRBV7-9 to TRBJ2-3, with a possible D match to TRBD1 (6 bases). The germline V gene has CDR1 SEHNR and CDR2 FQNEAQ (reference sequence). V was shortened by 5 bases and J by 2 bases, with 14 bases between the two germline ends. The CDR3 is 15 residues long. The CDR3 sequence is CASSQPGHNTDTQYF. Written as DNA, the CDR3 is TGTGCCAGCAGCCAACCGGGACACAACACAGATACGCAGTATTTT. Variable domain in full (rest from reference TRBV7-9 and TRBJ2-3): DTGVSQNPRHKITKRGQNVTFRCDPISEHNRLYWYRQTLGQGPEFLTYFQNEAQLEKSRLLSDRFSAERPKGSFSTLEIQRTEQGDSAMYLCASSQPGHNTDTQYFGPGTRLTVL.

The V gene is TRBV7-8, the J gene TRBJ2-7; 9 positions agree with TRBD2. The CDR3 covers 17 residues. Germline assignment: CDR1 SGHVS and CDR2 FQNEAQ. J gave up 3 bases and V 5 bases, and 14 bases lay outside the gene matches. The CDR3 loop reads CASSLKVGLATVYEQYF. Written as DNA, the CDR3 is TGTGCCAGCAGCCTAAAGGTAGGACTAGCGACGGTCTACGAGCAGTACTTC.

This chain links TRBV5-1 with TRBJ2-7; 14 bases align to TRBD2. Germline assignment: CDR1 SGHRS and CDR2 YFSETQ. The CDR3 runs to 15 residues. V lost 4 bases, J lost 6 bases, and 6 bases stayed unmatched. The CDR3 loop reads CASSPIGTSGSEQYF. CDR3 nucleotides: TGCGCCAGCAGCCCCATAGGGACTAGCGGGAGCGAGCAGTACTTC.

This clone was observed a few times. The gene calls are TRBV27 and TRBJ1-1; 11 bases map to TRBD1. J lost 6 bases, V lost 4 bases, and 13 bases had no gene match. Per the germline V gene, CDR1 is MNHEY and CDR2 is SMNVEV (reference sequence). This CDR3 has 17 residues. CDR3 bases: TGTGCCAGCAGTTCACAACTCCTCGGACAGGGGGCACCTGAAGCTTTCTTT. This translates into CASSSQLLGQGAPEAFF.

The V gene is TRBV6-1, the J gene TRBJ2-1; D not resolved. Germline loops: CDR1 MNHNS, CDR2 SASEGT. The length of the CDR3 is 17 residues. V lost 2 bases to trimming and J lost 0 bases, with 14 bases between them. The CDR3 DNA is TGTGCCAGCAGTGAATATTATGGAATGAGCTCCTACAATGAGCAGTTCTTC. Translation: CASSEYYGMSSYNEQFF.

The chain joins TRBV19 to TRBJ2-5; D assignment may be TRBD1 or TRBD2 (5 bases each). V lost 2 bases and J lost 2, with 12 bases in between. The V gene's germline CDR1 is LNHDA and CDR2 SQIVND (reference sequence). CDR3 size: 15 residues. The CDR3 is CASSISGTSQETQYF. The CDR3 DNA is TGTGCCAGTAGTATATCCGGGACCTCGCAAGAGACCCAGTACTTC.

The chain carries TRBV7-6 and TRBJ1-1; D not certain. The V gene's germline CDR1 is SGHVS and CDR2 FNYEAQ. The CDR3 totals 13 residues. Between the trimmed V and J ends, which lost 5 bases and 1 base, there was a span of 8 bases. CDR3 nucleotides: TGTGCCAGCAGCGGCGACACGAACACTGAAGCTTTCTTT. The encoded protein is CASSGDTNTEAFF.

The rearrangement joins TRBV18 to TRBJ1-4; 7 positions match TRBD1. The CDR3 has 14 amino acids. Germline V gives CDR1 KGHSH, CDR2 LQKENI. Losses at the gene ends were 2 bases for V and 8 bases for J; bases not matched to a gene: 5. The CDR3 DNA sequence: TGTGCCAGCTCACCAGGGACAGCACCCGAAAAACTGTTTTTT. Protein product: CASSPGTAPEKLFF.

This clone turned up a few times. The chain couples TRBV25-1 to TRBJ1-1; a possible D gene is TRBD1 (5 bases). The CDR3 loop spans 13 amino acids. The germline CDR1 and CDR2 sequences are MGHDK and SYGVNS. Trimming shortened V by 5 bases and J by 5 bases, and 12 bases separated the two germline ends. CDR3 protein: CASSLSWGTEAFF. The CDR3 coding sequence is TGTGCCAGCAGTTTGTCCTGGGGGACTGAAGCTTTCTTT.